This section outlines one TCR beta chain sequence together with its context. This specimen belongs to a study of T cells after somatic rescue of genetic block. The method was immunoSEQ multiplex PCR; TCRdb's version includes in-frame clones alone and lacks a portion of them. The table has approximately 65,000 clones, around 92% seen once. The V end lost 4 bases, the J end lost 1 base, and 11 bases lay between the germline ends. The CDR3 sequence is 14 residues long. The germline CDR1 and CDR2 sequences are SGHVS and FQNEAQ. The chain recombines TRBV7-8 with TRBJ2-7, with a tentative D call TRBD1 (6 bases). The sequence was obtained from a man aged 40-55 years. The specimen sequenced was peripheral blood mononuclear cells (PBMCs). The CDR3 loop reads CASSSDSLSYEQYF. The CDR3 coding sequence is TGTGCCAGCAGCTCGGACAGTCTTTCCTACGAGCAGTACTTC.